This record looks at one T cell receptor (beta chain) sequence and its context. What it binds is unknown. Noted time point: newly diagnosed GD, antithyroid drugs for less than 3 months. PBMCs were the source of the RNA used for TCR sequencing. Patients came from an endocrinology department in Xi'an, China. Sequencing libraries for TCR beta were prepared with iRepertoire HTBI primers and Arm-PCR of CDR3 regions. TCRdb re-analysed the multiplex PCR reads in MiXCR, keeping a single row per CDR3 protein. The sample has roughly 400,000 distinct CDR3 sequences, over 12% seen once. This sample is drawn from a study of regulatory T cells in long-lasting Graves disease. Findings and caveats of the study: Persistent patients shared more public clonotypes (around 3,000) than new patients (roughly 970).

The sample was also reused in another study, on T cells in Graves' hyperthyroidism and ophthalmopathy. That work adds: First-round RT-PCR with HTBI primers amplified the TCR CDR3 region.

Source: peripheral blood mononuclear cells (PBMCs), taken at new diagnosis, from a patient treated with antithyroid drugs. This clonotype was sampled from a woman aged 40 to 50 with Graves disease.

CDR3 sequence: CSARDRQGGDTQYF. The CDR3 DNA sequence: TGCAGTGCTAGAGATCGGCAAGGGGGGGATACGCAGTATTTT. The chain has TRBV20-1 and TRBJ2-3, with D perhaps TRBD1 or TRBD2 (6 bases each). CDR1 is DFQATT and CDR2 is SNEGSKA in the germline V gene (reference sequence). V lost 0 bases and J 6 bases, leaving 13 bases between the germline ends. This CDR3 contains 14 residues.